The 25 T cell receptor beta chains below come from one sample, sequenced in a study of human T cells and chemical hapten exposure. The library tagged individual cDNA molecules with unique molecular identifiers. TCRdb itself ran the reads through MiXCR, one entry per CDR3 protein. The sample carries about 120,000 distinct CDR3 sequences, 8.5% to 9% recorded once. Unfractionated whole blood was the source from which total RNA was extracted. Source material: whole blood. These receptors were taken from a human donor in good health. Some clones in this sample may be carry-over from other donors' samples.

Ten or more counts support this clonotype. The rearrangement uses TRBV6-6 and TRBJ1-5; 7 bases fit TRBD1. The germline CDR1 and CDR2 sequences are MNHNY and SVGAGI (reference sequence). This CDR3 is 15 amino acids long. Germline trimming cut 5 bases from V and 11 bases from J; bases unmatched to any gene: 15. This CDR3 reads CASSLPRQGVEAQHF. CDR3 in DNA: TGTGCCAGCAGTCTACCTAGACAGGGCGTCGAGGCCCAGCATTTT.

This clonotype was detected a few times. The V and J genes are TRBV6-1 and TRBJ2-2; D gene ambiguous. Germline V lookup: CDR1 MNHNS, CDR2 SASEGT. The V end was cut by 8 bases, the J end by 4 bases, with 11 bases between. This CDR3 region has 13 residues. The CDR3 DNA follows: TGTGCCAGCCCCCGGACCAGCACCGGGGAGCTGTTTTTT. Residues: CASPRTSTGELFF.

This sequence joins TRBV3-1 and TRBJ2-7; 8 bases map to TRBD1. Germline CDR1 LGHDT, CDR2 YNNKEL (reference sequence). The CDR3 sequence is 13 residues long. With V trimmed by 5 bases and J by 7 bases, 7 bases remained unmatched. For the CDR3, the DNA is TGTGCCAGCAGCTTGGACAGGGTTGAAGAGCAGTACTTC. Encoded protein: CASSLDRVEEQYF.

This clonotype showed up just a few times. The rearrangement joins TRBV18 to TRBJ1-2; possible D gene TRBD1, 5 bases. CDR1 is KGHSH, CDR2 LQKENI, per germline. The CDR3 totals 15 residues. The ends were cut back, 3 bases at V and 0 bases at J, with 11 bases in the middle. CDR3 amino acids: CASSPGHRSNYGYTF. CDR3 coding DNA: TGTGCCAGCTCACCTGGACACCGCTCTAACTATGGCTACACCTTC.

This clonotype was seen ten or more times. The genes are TRBV6-5 and TRBJ2-3; D gene unclear. The V and J ends lost 8 bases and 0 bases respectively, with 9 bases between them. This CDR3 spans 13 amino acids. Germline V gene data show CDR1 as MNHEY and CDR2 as SVGAGI. Written as DNA, the CDR3 is TGTGCCAGCGCGCGACCTAGCACAGATACGCAGTATTTT. Residues: CASARPSTDTQYF.

The chain combines TRBV6-2 or TRBV6-3 with TRBJ2-4; 12 positions agree with TRBD2. Losses at the gene ends were 4 bases for V and 0 bases for J; bases not matched to a gene: 4. Germline lookup yields CDR1 MNHEY and CDR2 SVGEGT. CDR3 length: 17 amino acids. In DNA, the CDR3 is TGTGCCAGCAGTTTCCGGACTAGCGGGGTAGCCAAAAACATTCAGTACTTC. It yields the protein CASSFRTSGVAKNIQYF.

CDR3 sequence reads: CASSSSGGDTQYF. The CDR3 DNA follows: TGTGCCAGCAGCTCTAGCGGAGGAGATACGCAGTATTTT. The chain links TRBV3-1 to TRBJ2-3; TRBD2 agrees at 7 bases. V was clipped by 5 bases and J by 5 bases; unmatched bases: 4. In germline, CDR1 is LGHDT, CDR2 YNNKEL (reference sequence). CDR3 size: 13 residues.

V and J are TRBV19 and TRBJ2-7; D not certain. This CDR3 is 15 amino acids long. The germline V gene has CDR1 LNHDA and CDR2 SQIVND (reference sequence). With 4 bases removed from V and 0 bases from J, the gap between germline ends came to 13 bases. CDR3 region: CASSTNRWSSYEQYF. In DNA form, the CDR3 reads TGTGCCAGTAGTACCAACAGATGGAGCTCCTACGAGCAGTACTTC. Full variable domain (rest looked up from reference TRBV19 and TRBJ2-7): DGGITQSPKYLFRKEGQNVTLSCEQNLNHDAMYWYRQDPGQGLRLIYYSQIVNDFQKGDIAEGYSVSREKKESFPLTVTSAQKNPTAFYLCASSTNRWSSYEQYFGPGTRLTVT.

At least ten counts were recorded for this clonotype. The chain couples TRBV5-8 to TRBJ1-3, with D unclear. The CDR3 extends over 14 amino acids. Germline values: CDR1 SGHTS, CDR2 YDEGEE. Trimming took off 5 bases at V and 2 bases at J, with 11 bases between the two ends. The CDR3 DNA reads TGTGCCAGCAGTACGGCCCGCGCTGGAAACACCATATATTTT. Amino acid sequence: CASSTARAGNTIYF. The full variable domain, its missing parts supplied by reference TRBV5-8 and TRBJ1-3, is EAGVTQSPTHLIKTRGQQATLRCSPISGHTSVYWYQQALGLGLQFLLWYDEGEERNRGNFPPRFSGRQFPNYSSELNVNALELEDSALYLCASSTARAGNTIYFGEGSWLTVV.

This clonotype came up a few times. The gene calls are TRBV5-4 and TRBJ2-5; D possibly uses TRBD1 or TRBD2 (5 bases each). The CDR3 contains 14 residues. Trimming left V 5 bases short and J 5 bases short, with 16 bases between. Germline V lookup: CDR1 SGHNT, CDR2 YYREEE (reference sequence). The CDR3 sequence: CASRDRGAHETQYF. The DNA of the CDR3 is TGTGCCAGCAGAGACCGAGGGGCGCATGAGACCCAGTACTTC.

This clonotype was recorded at least ten times. In DNA form, the CDR3 reads TGTGCCAGCAGCGTAGTAGGGGGGGCTGGAGGCTCGGAAGCTTTCTTT. Translated, it gives CASSVVGGAGGSEAFF. The J gene is TRBJ1-1, the V gene TRBV9; D is perhaps TRBD1 (6 bases). In germline, CDR1 is SGDLS, CDR2 YYNGEE. CDR3 length: 16 amino acids. The ends were cut back, 0 bases at V and 8 bases at J, with 20 bases in the middle.

This clonotype has ten or more counts. The genes are TRBV2 and TRBJ2-7; TRBD2 might be the D (5 bases). CDR1 SNHLY and CDR2 FYNNEI come from the germline V gene. The CDR3 has 15 amino acids. V was clipped by 6 bases and J by 3 bases, with 18 bases between them. The CDR3 is CASRDERTPYYEQYF. The CDR3 DNA follows: TGTGCCAGCAGGGACGAGCGGACGCCCTACTACGAGCAGTACTTC. Combining the CDR3 with reference TRBV2 and TRBJ2-7 gives the whole variable domain EPEVTQTPSHQVTQMGQEVILRCVPISNHLYFYWYRQILGQKVEFLVSFYNNEISEKSEIFDDQFSVERPDGSNFTLKIRSTKLEDSAMYFCASRDERTPYYEQYFGPGTRLTVT.

The chain is built from TRBV5-4 and TRBJ1-1; D not resolved. The germline V and J ends were trimmed by 0 bases and 3 bases, with 15 bases remaining between them. This CDR3 has 16 amino acids. Germline V gene data show CDR1 as SGHNT and CDR2 as YYREEE (reference sequence). CDR3 region: CASSLGAGERDTEAFF. In DNA, the CDR3 is TGTGCCAGCAGCTTGGGCGCGGGAGAGAGGGACACTGAAGCTTTCTTT.

This chain joins TRBV5-1 and TRBJ2-3; 8 bases are a match to TRBD1. J lost 4 bases, V lost 1 base, and 5 bases had no gene match. Per germline, CDR1 SGHRS and CDR2 YFSETQ. This CDR3 is built from 15 residues. The CDR3 region has the DNA TGCGCCAGCAGCTTGAGACAGGGGTCCCCAGATACGCAGTATTTT. This gives the protein CASSLRQGSPDTQYF. Supplemented by reference TRBV5-1 and TRBJ2-3, the full variable domain reads KAGVTQTPRYLIKTRGQQVTLSCSPISGHRSVSWYQQTPGQGLQFLFEYFSETQRNKGNFPGRFSGRQFSNSRSEMNVSTLELGDSALYLCASSLRQGSPDTQYFGPGTRLTVL.

This clonotype was counted many times. The V call is TRBV29-1, the J call TRBJ2-7, with 12 bases matching TRBD1. Germline V lookup: CDR1 SQVTM, CDR2 ANQGSEA. With 7 bases clipped from V and 5 bases from J, the junction kept 9 bases outside the gene matches. The CDR3 contains 14 residues. The CDR3 here is CSALTGTGGDEQYF. The CDR3 bases are TGCAGCGCATTGACCGGGACAGGGGGCGACGAGCAGTACTTC.

Many counts were recorded for this clonotype. This chain uses TRBV4-3 with TRBJ2-7, with TRBD1 identical over 7 bases. This CDR3 is 14 amino acids long. Unmatched junction bases numbered 2, after V lost 2 bases and J lost 1 base. CDR1 and CDR2 (germline): LGHNA, YSLEER. For the CDR3, the DNA is TGCGCCAGCAGCCAAACGACAGGGTCCTACGAGCAGTACTTC. Residues: CASSQTTGSYEQYF.

The sample holds many counts of this clonotype. The rearrangement uses TRBV5-1 and TRBJ2-3; 11 nucleotides align to TRBD2. Per the germline V gene, CDR1 is SGHRS and CDR2 is YFSETQ. With 3 bases clipped from V and 4 bases from J, the junction kept 7 bases outside the gene matches. The CDR3 is 16 amino acids. Written as DNA, the CDR3 is TGCGCCAGCAGCTGGGGGACTAGCGGAGAAGCAGATACGCAGTATTTT. It is translated as CASSWGTSGEADTQYF. Variable domain in full (rest from reference TRBV5-1 and TRBJ2-3): KAGVTQTPRYLIKTRGQQVTLSCSPISGHRSVSWYQQTPGQGLQFLFEYFSETQRNKGNFPGRFSGRQFSNSRSEMNVSTLELGDSALYLCASSWGTSGEADTQYFGPGTRLTVL.

This clonotype turned up a few times. The J gene is TRBJ1-5, the V gene TRBV7-2; D gene unclear. V was clipped by 0 bases and J by 0 bases, with 6 bases between them. Per germline, CDR1 SGHTA and CDR2 FQGNSA. CDR3 length equals 15 residues. The CDR3 DNA reads as TGTGCCAGCAGCTTAGCGGCCAGTAGCAATCAGCCCCAGCATTTT. Amino acids: CASSLAASSNQPQHF.

This clonotype was counted only a few times. The rearrangement uses TRBV25-1 and TRBJ2-4, with D unresolved. Germline assignment: CDR1 MGHDK and CDR2 SYGVNS. Trimming took 2 bases from V and 0 from J, leaving 8 bases between them. The CDR3 spans 15 residues. Here the CDR3 reads CASSERILAKNIQYF. The CDR3 DNA follows: TGTGCCAGCAGTGAAAGAATCCTAGCCAAAAACATTCAGTACTTC.

V usage is TRBV23-1 and J usage is TRBJ2-5; weak D call: TRBD1 (6 bases). TRBV23-1 is sorted into the ORF group, with uncertain function. CDR3 length equals 17 residues. V was shortened by 0 bases and J by 4 bases, with 18 bases between the two germline ends. CDR3 protein: CASSQSGKQGRSETQYF. In DNA form, the CDR3 reads TGCGCCAGCAGTCAATCAGGGAAACAGGGAAGGTCAGAGACCCAGTACTTC.

Only a few counts were recorded for this clonotype. V and J are TRBV11-1 and TRBJ2-5; 10 bases are a match to TRBD2. V shed 2 bases and J 4 bases; nucleotides not matched to a gene: 7. The CDR3 has 16 amino acids. Germline lookup yields CDR1 SGHAT and CDR2 FQDESV (reference sequence). For the CDR3, the DNA is TGTGCCAGCAGCTTATCGGCTAGCGGGGGTCGAGAGACCCAGTACTTC. Translated, it gives CASSLSASGGRETQYF.

This clonotype was observed many times. The chain is built from TRBV10-2 and TRBJ1-2, with D perhaps matching TRBD1 (5 bases). The ends were cut back, 7 bases at V and 0 bases at J, with 12 bases in the middle. The CDR3 contains 14 residues. In germline, CDR1 is WSHSY, CDR2 SAAADI. The CDR3: CASTSDIPNYGYTF. DNA for the CDR3: TGCGCCAGCACCTCGGACATCCCTAACTATGGCTACACCTTC.

This clonotype was observed at least ten times. V and J are TRBV4-3 and TRBJ1-3; D unclear. Germline values: CDR1 LGHNA, CDR2 YSLEER. CDR3 length: 17 residues. V was trimmed by 0 bases and J by 3 bases, leaving 15 bases between them. CDR3 sequence (DNA): TGCGCCAGCAGCCAAGACTCTCCCGGGGTTATTGGAAACACCATATATTTT. Translating gives CASSQDSPGVIGNTIYF.

The rearrangement uses TRBV3-1 and TRBJ2-7; no definite D call. V dropped 0 bases and J dropped 0 bases, with 9 bases sitting between them. The CDR3 is 15 residues long. Germline CDR1 LGHDT, CDR2 YNNKEL (reference sequence). The CDR3 loop is CASSQDHDISYEQYF. Here the CDR3 DNA reads TGTGCCAGCAGCCAAGACCACGACATCTCCTACGAGCAGTACTTC.

The V and J genes are TRBV12-5 and TRBJ2-1, with 9 bases matching TRBD2. CDR3 length equals 17 residues. The germline gives CDR1 LGHNT, CDR2 FRNRAP. The ends lost 6 bases at V and 4 bases at J; junction bases unmatched: 13. The CDR3 loop is CASGPGTGTSRYNEQFF. CDR3 bases: TGTGCTAGTGGACCCGGAACCGGGACTAGCAGATACAATGAGCAGTTCTTC.